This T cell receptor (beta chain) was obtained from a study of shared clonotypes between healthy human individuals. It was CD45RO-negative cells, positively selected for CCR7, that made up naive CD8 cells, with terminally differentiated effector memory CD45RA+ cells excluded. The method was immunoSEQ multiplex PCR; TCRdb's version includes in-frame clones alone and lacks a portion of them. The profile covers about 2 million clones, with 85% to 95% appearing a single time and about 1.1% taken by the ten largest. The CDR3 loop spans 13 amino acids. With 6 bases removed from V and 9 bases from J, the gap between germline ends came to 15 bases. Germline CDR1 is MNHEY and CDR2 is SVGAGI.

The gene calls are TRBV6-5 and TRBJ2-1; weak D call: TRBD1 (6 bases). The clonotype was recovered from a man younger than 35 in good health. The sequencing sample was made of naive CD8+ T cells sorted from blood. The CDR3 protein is CASRPRGVGEQFF. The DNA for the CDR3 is TGTGCCAGCAGGCCCAGGGGCGTCGGTGAGCAGTTCTTC.